This TCR beta chain was documented in a study of spatial heterogeneity in lung cancer. Background on the study: For the average unique TCR and UMI combination, more than eight occurrences appeared in raw reads.

This CDR3 has 13 amino acids. The V segment lost 2 bases and the J segment 6 bases; nucleotides outside the gene matches: 4. The germline CDR1 and CDR2 sequences are SGHTA and FQGTGA. Via MiXCR, TCRdb re-called the 5' RACE reads, giving one row per CDR3 protein. The table includes under 25,000 distinct CDR3 sequences, 8% to 10% detected once. Time point in this sample: blood at routine non-recurrence follow-up after resection. The J gene is TRBJ2-7, the V gene TRBV7-3, with TRBD1 matching over 7 bases. Specimen: PBMCs, collected at follow-up. This TCR was recovered from a female donor with early-stage non-small cell lung cancer. The CDR3 here is CASSLGRDSEQYF. Written as DNA, the CDR3 is TGTGCCAGCAGCTTAGGTAGGGACAGCGAGCAGTACTTC.